One sample yielded the 32 T cell receptor beta chains listed below, sequenced in a study of T-cell reconstitution after alpha-beta-depleted transplantation in children. Unique molecular identifiers tagged the TCRbeta library. Via MiXCR, TCRdb re-called the PCR reads, giving one row per CDR3 protein. This table has about 110,000 distinct CDR3 sequences, around 6.4% appearing once. Material: PBMCs, mostly from graft donor cells, obtained 360 days after TCRalphabeta/CD19-depleted stem cell transplant. These receptors were collected from a male patient between 2 and 10 years old who had a stem cell transplant for acute lymphoblastic leukemia, so the T cells may come from the graft donor.

This clonotype occurred many times. The rearrangement joins TRBV4-3 to TRBJ2-7; D uncertain. With 1 base removed from V and 0 bases from J, the gap between germline ends came to 10 bases. Germline V CDR1 and CDR2: LGHNA, YSLEER. The CDR3 is 15 amino acids. The CDR3 sequence: CASSQAADHSYEQYF. CDR3 bases: TGCGCCAGCAGCCAAGCGGCGGATCACTCCTACGAGCAGTACTTC.

This chain links TRBV9 with TRBJ2-7; TRBD2 aligns across 10 bases. Trimming took 1 base from V and 1 from J; bases not matched to a gene: 8. The CDR3 runs to 17 residues. Germline CDR1 is SGDLS and CDR2 is YYNGEE. The DNA for the CDR3 is TGTGCCAGCAGCGTATCAGGGGCTAGCGGGGGTTCCTACGAGCAGTACTTC. Its translation: CASSVSGASGGSYEQYF.

This clonotype was found many times. V is TRBV28 and J is TRBJ2-3; maybe TRBD2 (5 bases). Looked up from germline, CDR1 is MDHEN and CDR2 is SYDVKM. V was trimmed by 6 bases and J by 4 bases, leaving 17 bases between them. CDR3 length: 15 residues. The CDR3 here is CASSEDQEVADTQYF. As DNA, the CDR3 is TGTGCCAGCAGCGAAGACCAGGAGGTGGCAGATACGCAGTATTTT.

The table lists this clonotype with many counts. The chain has TRBV4-3 and TRBJ2-7, with D possibly being TRBD2 (5 bases). V lost 0 bases, J lost 4 bases, and 13 bases lay in between. Germline V gene lookup returns CDR1 LGHNA and CDR2 YSLEER. This CDR3 contains 15 residues. DNA of the CDR3: TGCGCCAGCAGCCAAGAAAGCGGTCCCTGGTACGAGCAGTACTTC. This codes for CASSQESGPWYEQYF.

With regard to this clonotype: The junction does not match germline at one end; this may be a read error. CDR3 coding DNA: TGTGCCACCAGTGAGTCGCCAGGCTATGAAAAACTGTTTTTT. This translates into CATSESPGYEKLFF. V usage is TRBV10-3 and J usage is TRBJ1-4; D is unresolved. The CDR3 totals 14 residues. Germline CDR1 is ENHRY and CDR2 is SYGVKD.

Ten or more counts support this clonotype. The gene calls are TRBV29-1 and TRBJ2-7; D is unclear. V was pared by 4 bases and J by 6 bases, with 16 bases between. The CDR3 is made up of 13 amino acids. CDR1 and CDR2 from the germline V gene are SQVTM and ANQGSEA. CDR3 residues: CSVAWTEHSEQYF. The DNA of the CDR3 is TGCAGCGTTGCGTGGACCGAGCATAGCGAGCAGTACTTC.

There are a few counts of this clonotype. V gene TRBV10-3 combines with J gene TRBJ2-5, with TRBD1 matching 11 bases. V dropped 2 bases and J dropped 6; count of bases not matched to a gene: 5. Germline V lookup: CDR1 ENHRY, CDR2 SYGVKD. This CDR3 has 15 residues. CDR3: CAISELGQGEKTQYF. In DNA form, the CDR3 reads TGTGCCATCAGTGAGCTGGGACAGGGGGAAAAGACCCAGTACTTC.

The genes are TRBV28 and TRBJ2-2, with 9 bases identical to TRBD1. This CDR3 is built from 19 residues. Germline loops: CDR1 MDHEN, CDR2 SYDVKM. Trimming at V came to 3 bases and at J to 4 bases, leaving 15 bases not matched to a gene. This CDR3 reads CASSFILGSGTGRTGELFF. In nucleotides, the CDR3 is TGTGCCAGCAGTTTCATTTTAGGGTCCGGGACAGGGCGCACCGGGGAGCTGTTTTTT.

This clonotype was recorded many times. V usage is TRBV7-9 and J usage is TRBJ2-3; D is unclear. The ends were cut back, 2 bases at V and 6 bases at J, with 6 bases in the middle. The CDR3 totals 12 residues. Germline V gene sequence: CDR1 SEHNR, CDR2 FQNEAQ (reference sequence). The CDR3 DNA is TGTGCCAGCAGCTTATTTGGGGATACGCAGTATTTT. It encodes CASSLFGDTQYF.

This clonotype was counted only a few times. The chain recombines TRBV27 with TRBJ2-5; 7 bases line up with TRBD1. There are 13 residues in the CDR3. Germline assignment: CDR1 MNHEY and CDR2 SMNVEV (reference sequence). The junction had 5 bases not matched to a gene; V was cut back by 5 bases and J by 5 bases. CDR3 residues: CASSDRVRETQYF. The DNA for the CDR3 is TGTGCCAGCAGTGACAGGGTGCGCGAGACCCAGTACTTC.

This clonotype was seen ten or more times. The J gene is TRBJ1-4, the V gene TRBV15; perhaps TRBD1 as D (6 bases). Trimming pared 0 bases from V and 16 bases from J, leaving 12 bases between. The CDR3 is 12 residues long. Germline CDR1 reads LNHNV; CDR2 reads YYDKDF (reference sequence). CDR3 in DNA: TGTGCCACCAGCAGAGAAGGCGGACAGCCGTTTTTT. Protein product: CATSREGGQPFF.

In its sample, this clonotype was seen many times. This chain links TRBV6-2 or TRBV6-3 with TRBJ2-7, with D maybe TRBD2 (6 bases). The CDR3 is made up of 15 amino acids. Trimming took 1 base from V and 0 from J, leaving 10 bases between them. CDR1 and CDR2 from the germline V gene are MNHEY and SVGEGT. The CDR3 DNA sequence: TGTGCCAGCAGTTACTGGGACTCACCCTCCTACGAGCAGTACTTC. It encodes CASSYWDSPSYEQYF.

This clonotype was detected ten times or more. The rearrangement joins TRBV5-1 to TRBJ2-2; D remains unclear. Germline-derived CDR1 and CDR2 are SGHRS and YFSETQ. Trimming stripped 9 bases from V and 7 bases from J, with 10 bases between. The CDR3 runs to 11 residues. CDR3 DNA sequence: TGCGCCATCCCGGTTGGCGGGGAGCTGTTTTTT. Its translation is CAIPVGGELFF.

This clonotype was detected only a few times. The chain employs TRBV13 and TRBJ1-2; 8 bases agree with TRBD1. The ends lost 5 bases at V and 2 bases at J; junction bases unmatched: 4. The germline V gene encodes CDR1 PRHDT and CDR2 FYEKMQ (reference sequence). The CDR3 runs 14 residues. In DNA form, the CDR3 reads TGTGCCAGCAGCGCGGGGACAGGAAACTATGGCTACACCTTC. Translation: CASSAGTGNYGYTF. Full variable domain (outside the CDR3, taken from reference TRBV13 and TRBJ1-2): AAGVIQSPRHLIKEKRETATLKCYPIPRHDTVYWYQQGPGQDPQFLISFYEKMQSDKGSIPDRFSAQQFSDYHSELNMSSLELGDSALYFCASSAGTGNYGYTFGSGTRLTVV.

This clonotype occurred a few times. The chain uses TRBV2 and TRBJ2-3; TRBD1 is a possible D gene (5 bases). The CDR3 runs 16 residues. Germline-derived CDR1 and CDR2 are SNHLY and FYNNEI. With 3 bases removed from V and 2 bases from J, the gap between germline ends came to 15 bases. The CDR3 region is CASSEIERQLTDTQYF. As DNA, the CDR3 is TGTGCCAGCAGTGAGATTGAAAGACAGCTCACAGATACGCAGTATTTT.

This clonotype was counted many times. This chain joins TRBV20-1 and TRBJ2-2; 8 bases align to TRBD1. Germline CDR1 is DFQATT and CDR2 is SNEGSKA (reference sequence). The trim removed 5 bases at V and 7 bases at J, leaving 6 bases unmatched. The CDR3 is 13 amino acids. The CDR3 reads CSAGQGEHGELFF. For the CDR3, the DNA is TGCAGTGCTGGACAGGGCGAGCACGGGGAGCTGTTTTTT.

Ten or more counts support this clonotype. This rearrangement joins TRBV7-6 to TRBJ2-3; no clear D. The CDR3 length is 14 residues. From germline, CDR1 is SGHVS and CDR2 FNYEAQ. Deletions cut 2 bases from V and 6 bases from J, with 12 bases between. CDR3 in amino acids: CASSLRAGFDTQYF. The DNA of the CDR3 is TGTGCCAGCAGCTTAAGGGCAGGTTTTGATACGCAGTATTTT. The full variable domain, completed using reference TRBV7-6 and TRBJ2-3, is GAGVSQSPRYKVTKRGQDVALRCDPISGHVSLYWYRQALGQGPEFLTYFNYEAQQDKSGLPNDRFSAERPEGSISTLTIQRTEQRDSAMYRCASSLRAGFDTQYFGPGTRLTVL.

This clonotype was recorded many times. This chain connects TRBV7-2 to TRBJ2-7; 8 bases agree with TRBD1. Germline CDR1 is SGHTA and CDR2 is FQGNSA. This CDR3 comprises 15 residues. The junction had 8 bases not matched to a gene; V was cut back by 3 bases and J by 4 bases. Written as DNA, the CDR3 is TGTGCCAGCAGCTTCCGACAGGGGCGGATTTACGAGCAGTACTTC. This sequence encodes CASSFRQGRIYEQYF.

The sample holds many counts of this clonotype. V is TRBV20-1 and J is TRBJ2-7; 12 nucleotides match TRBD1. The CDR3 is 14 residues long. The trim removed 6 bases at V and 5 bases at J, leaving 8 bases unmatched. The germline V gene encodes CDR1 DFQATT and CDR2 SNEGSKA (reference sequence). In DNA, the CDR3 is TGCAGTGCGCTCCCCGGGACAGGGGGCAACGAGCAGTACTTC. It is translated as CSALPGTGGNEQYF.

This clonotype was observed a handful of times. The chain employs TRBV6-2 or TRBV6-3 and TRBJ2-5; D unclear. V was cut by 8 bases and J by 7 bases, with 11 bases left in between. The CDR3 is made up of 11 amino acids. Germline loops: CDR1 MNHEY, CDR2 SVGEGT. The CDR3 DNA reads TGTGCCAGCCGCAACTTTGCGACCCAGTACTTC. Its protein is CASRNFATQYF.

In its sample, this clonotype was seen many times. The CDR3 coding sequence is TGTGCCAGCAGCCCTAGCGGTGAGCAGTTCTTC. This sequence encodes CASSPSGEQFF. The rearrangement uses TRBV7-9 and TRBJ2-1, with TRBD2 matching over 7 bases. The V gene end was trimmed by 5 bases and the J gene end by 9 bases; junction bases not matched to a gene: 1. The CDR3 extends over 11 amino acids. Germline-derived CDR1 and CDR2 are SEHNR and FQNEAQ (reference sequence).

This clonotype was detected ten times or more. The chain has TRBV4-2 and TRBJ2-2, with D uncertain. The CDR3 has 12 amino acids. V was shortened by 0 bases and J by 16 bases, with 12 bases between the two germline ends. Per the germline V gene, CDR1 is LGHNA and CDR2 is YNFKEQ. CDR3 bases: TGTGCCAGCAGCCAAGATGGTAGCAAGAAGTTTTTT. Translated, it gives CASSQDGSKKFF.

This clonotype was found many times. The chain is built from TRBV7-6 and TRBJ1-5, with unresolved D. Germline V CDR1 and CDR2: SGHVS, FNYEAQ. The CDR3 covers 12 residues. V was trimmed by 1 base and J by 7 bases, leaving 5 bases between them. CDR3 protein: CASSLEGQPQHF. Written as DNA, the CDR3 is TGTGCCAGCAGCTTAGAAGGCCAGCCCCAGCATTTT.

This clonotype was observed many times. CDR3 loop: CSAGRSFTEDTQYF. In nucleotides, the CDR3 is TGCAGTGCCGGGAGATCCTTTACTGAGGATACGCAGTATTTT. V is TRBV20-1 and J is TRBJ2-3, with a possible D match to TRBD2 (6 bases). This CDR3 is 14 amino acids long. V lost 6 bases and J lost 6, with 19 bases in between. Looked up from germline, CDR1 is DFQATT and CDR2 is SNEGSKA (reference sequence).

The table lists this clonotype with many counts. The chain has TRBV7-9 and TRBJ2-4; 9 nucleotides line up with TRBD2. V shed 5 bases and J 0 bases; nucleotides not matched to a gene: 8. Germline V gene data show CDR1 as SEHNR and CDR2 as FQNEAQ (reference sequence). The CDR3 extends over 17 amino acids. CDR3 in DNA: TGTGCCAGCAGCCCTAAGGCGGGAGGGCTAGCCAAAAACATTCAGTACTTC. This encodes CASSPKAGGLAKNIQYF.

This clonotype was detected only a few times. The chain uses TRBV4-1 and TRBJ2-5; D may correspond to TRBD1 or TRBD2 (6 bases each). Trimming stripped 4 bases from V and 9 bases from J, with 15 bases between. The CDR3 has 13 residues. The germline V gene has CDR1 MGHRA and CDR2 YSYEKL. In DNA form, the CDR3 reads TGCGCCAGCAGCCTCGAGGGGGGCGGACCCCAGTACTTC. Its translation is CASSLEGGGPQYF.

There are a few counts of this clonotype. This chain uses TRBV2 with TRBJ1-2; TRBD1 aligns across 7 bases. This CDR3 contains 15 residues. Germline lookup yields CDR1 SNHLY and CDR2 FYNNEI. J was trimmed by 9 bases and V by 2 bases; bases with no gene match: 12. CDR3 nucleotides: TGTGCCAGCAGTGAAAAGGGGCTGGACAGGACTAGCTACACCTTC. This sequence encodes CASSEKGLDRTSYTF.

This clonotype has ten or more counts. The chain uses TRBV7-9 and TRBJ1-5; D is uncertain. V lost 6 bases and J lost 5, with 14 bases in between. The germline gives CDR1 SEHNR, CDR2 FQNEAQ (reference sequence). The CDR3 is made up of 14 amino acids. The CDR3 loop is CASSNSTGYQPQHF. CDR3 DNA sequence: TGTGCCAGCAGTAACAGTACGGGGTATCAGCCCCAGCATTTT.

The chain links TRBV10-3 to TRBJ1-2, with 7 bases identical to TRBD1. After removal of 6 bases from V and 1 base from J, the junction contained 11 bases not matched to a gene. The CDR3 loop spans 16 amino acids. Germline lookup yields CDR1 ENHRY and CDR2 SYGVKD. CDR3 DNA: TGTGCCATCAGGTGGAAACAGGGGAATAATAACTATGGCTACACCTTC. Translation: CAIRWKQGNNNYGYTF.

As to this clonotype: A read error may explain this, as a much larger clone is one base away. V usage is TRBV24-1 and J usage is TRBJ2-1; D is uncertain. Germline CDR1 KGHDR, CDR2 SFDVKD. The CDR3 totals 11 residues. V was clipped by 7 bases and J by 7 bases, with 7 bases between them. The CDR3 region is CATRILNEQFF. The CDR3 DNA follows: TGTGCCACCAGGATATTAAATGAGCAGTTCTTC.

This clonotype was picked up many times. This chain joins TRBV20-1 and TRBJ2-7, with D possibly TRBD1 on 5 matching bases. The CDR3 sequence is 13 residues long. Per the germline V gene, CDR1 is DFQATT and CDR2 is SNEGSKA (reference sequence). Trimming shortened V by 6 bases and J by 3 bases, and 15 bases separated the two germline ends. CDR3 nucleotide sequence: TGCAGTGCCCCCTCCCAAAGGGGCTACGAGCAGTACTTC. Translated: CSAPSQRGYEQYF.

This sequence joins TRBV6-1 and TRBJ2-6, with D maybe TRBD1 (5 bases). Trimming removed 6 bases from V and 9 bases from J, with 15 bases in between. Germline-derived CDR1 and CDR2 are MNHNS and SASEGT. This CDR3 comprises 14 residues. The CDR3 DNA reads TGTGCCAGCAGCCTCTTTAGGGGCGGCAACGTCCTGACTTTC. Translating it yields CASSLFRGGNVLTF.